The T cell receptor beta chain described here comes from a study of T-cell reconstitution after alpha-beta-depleted transplantation in children. This clonotype was seen ten or more times. Its target is unknown. Preparation of the TCRbeta library used unique molecular identifiers. TCRdb ran MiXCR on the PCR reads and lists one entry per CDR3 protein. The repertoire holds 350,000 to 500,000 distinct CDR3 sequences, with roughly two fifths as singletons. General study points: Diversity and T-cell counts at one year after transplant derived mostly from new T cells. It was surviving recipient T cells and thymic progenitors that gave some patients high TCRbeta diversity at day 60. Reported findings indicate that, about two months after transplant, alpha-beta T cells came from several hundred expanded clones, which were derived from non-depleted graft cells.

The starting material was PBMCs, obtained before TCRalphabeta/CD19-depleted stem cell transplant. This receptor was taken from a girl aged 2 to 9 with aplastic anemia, due to receive a stem cell transplant.

The CDR3 region is CASSPVNRRGAYEQYF. CDR3 coding DNA: TGTGCCAGCAGCCCTGTCAATCGACGTGGAGCCTACGAGCAGTACTTC. The chain is built from TRBV11-2 and TRBJ2-7; D is unresolved. V was trimmed by 5 bases and J by 2 bases, leaving 19 bases between them. CDR1 SGHAT and CDR2 FQNNGV come from the germline V gene. There are 16 residues in the CDR3.